The present TCR beta chain was sequenced within a study of spatial heterogeneity in lung cancer. Whole-study context: The study sequenced follow-up PBMC samples when they were available, at a median of roughly 24 months after resection. There were, on average, more than 9.5 raw-read appearances for each unique TCR and UMI combination.

TCRdb passed the 5' RACE reads through MiXCR, listing each CDR3 protein once. The sample has more than 75,000 distinct CDR3 sequences, approximately 19% seen once. Specified time point: blood at routine non-recurrence follow-up after resection. Sequencing of whole RNA from tumor, nontumor lung or frozen PBMC involved no sorting. Per the germline V gene, CDR1 is KGHDR and CDR2 is SFDVKD. This CDR3 has 12 residues. J lost 7 bases, V lost 4 bases, and 2 bases had no gene match. This TCR derives from a male donor with early-stage non-small cell lung cancer. The sequencing here drew on PBMCs, taken at follow-up. V gene TRBV24-1 combines with J gene TRBJ1-2; 7 positions match TRBD1. CDR3 in amino acids: CATSETGFGYTF. CDR3 in DNA: TGTGCCACCAGTGAGACAGGGTTTGGCTACACCTTC.